This T cell receptor beta chain originates from a study of blood T cell repertoires in COVID-19. Across the study: From the United States, Italy and Spain came samples of acute and convalescent COVID-19. The cDNA or gDNA used as material had been derived from T cells, B-cell-depleted T cells, or PBMCs.

Study processing details: Using reference gene primer amplification, nucleated cell counts were estimated. Some clones are missing from TCRdb's copy, which holds only in-frame ones; the method was immunoSEQ multiplex PCR. V, J and clone size reflect that table, while D and trimming were determined from the DNA. The data hold some 46,000 clones, with 75% to 90% observed a single time. Losses at the gene ends were 6 bases for V and 6 bases for J; bases not matched to a gene: 7. Germline V gene data show CDR1 as LNHDA and CDR2 as SQIVND (reference sequence). The CDR3 totals 13 residues. The V gene is TRBV19, the J gene TRBJ1-2; TRBD1 matches 7 bases. The sequencing input was peripheral blood. This clonotype was sampled from a man in his fifties or sixties with acute or convalescent COVID-19. The CDR3, as DNA: TGTGCCAGTAGATCCAGGGGGGCGGATGGCTACACCTTC. It is translated as CASRSRGADGYTF.